This TCR beta chain is from a study of control samples from healthy donors and cancer patients. The sample holds a few counts of this clone. V lost 2 bases and J lost 0; bases outside the gene matches: 0. Per germline, CDR1 SEHNR and CDR2 FQNEAQ (reference sequence). This CDR3 contains 15 residues. Assay used: immunoSEQ multiplex PCR; TCRdb lists only in-frame clones, some missing. The repertoire holds 120,000 to 150,000 clones, less than 90% seen once, with roughly 9% in the top ten. This clonotype was obtained from a woman under 40 in good health. J is TRBJ2-2 and V is TRBV7-9, with 7 positions matching TRBD1. The sample comprised blood. The chain's CDR3 is CASSLTGANTGELFF. The DNA for the CDR3 is TGTGCCAGCAGCTTAACAGGGGCGAACACCGGGGAGCTGTTTTTT.